The following is a T cell receptor beta chain sequence with its context. During active infection, Seattle patients enrolled and were then monitored through disease. The data were obtained in a study of blood T cell repertoires in COVID-19. Study background: Samples taken during acute and convalescent COVID-19 were collected in the United States, Italy and Spain.

Here immunoSEQ multiplex PCR was the method, and the copy in TCRdb shows in-frame clones only, minus some. The sample holds roughly 41,000 clones, just under 75% seen once. Germline V gives CDR1 KGHDR, CDR2 SFDVKD. Trimming at V came to 10 bases and at J to 2 bases, leaving 5 bases not matched to a gene. CDR3 length equals 13 residues. This sequence joins TRBV24-1 and TRBJ1-1; 8 bases are shared with TRBD1. Sequenced sample: peripheral blood. The TCR was taken from a man aged 65 to 79 with COVID-19, enrolled during active disease. In DNA form, the CDR3 reads TGTGCCACAACAGGGGGAGGAAACACTGAAGCTTTCTTT. Its protein product is CATTGGGNTEAFF.